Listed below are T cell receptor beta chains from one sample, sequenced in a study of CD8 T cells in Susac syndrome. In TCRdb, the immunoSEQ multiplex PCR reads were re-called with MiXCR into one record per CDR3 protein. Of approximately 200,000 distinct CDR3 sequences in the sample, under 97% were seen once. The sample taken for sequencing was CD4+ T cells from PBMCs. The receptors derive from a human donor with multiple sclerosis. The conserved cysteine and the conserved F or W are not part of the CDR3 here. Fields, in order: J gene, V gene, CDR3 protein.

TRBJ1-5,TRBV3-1,ASSPGQGGQPQH
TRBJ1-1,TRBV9,ASSVGPVIRDTEAF
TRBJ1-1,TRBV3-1,ASSFPGVIDEAF
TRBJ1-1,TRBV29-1,SVGEGAYTEAF
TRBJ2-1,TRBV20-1,SAPDEGIWNEQF
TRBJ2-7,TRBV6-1,ASSERDSYEQY
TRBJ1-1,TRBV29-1,SGVTTEAF
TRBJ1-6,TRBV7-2,ASSPPSGVRPPLH
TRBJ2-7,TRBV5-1,ASRRERYEQY
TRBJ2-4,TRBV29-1,SVGGTGGTVQY
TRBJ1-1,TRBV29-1,SVEVGVGTEAF
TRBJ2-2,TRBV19,ASKQVRDTGELF
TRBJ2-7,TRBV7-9,AISGTGPYEQY
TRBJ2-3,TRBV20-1,SASDGGAGTDTQY
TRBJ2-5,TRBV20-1,SAGTSGGKTQY
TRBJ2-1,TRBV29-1,SVVSPQRSAEQF
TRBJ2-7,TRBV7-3,ASSLLGQGTNEQY
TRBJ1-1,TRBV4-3,ASSQVDRGDTEAF